Sequencing of this TCR beta chain was carried out in a study of T-cell reconstitution after alpha-beta-depleted transplantation in children. Unique molecular identifiers tagged the TCRbeta library. MiXCR, run by TCRdb on the PCR reads, gives a single entry per CDR3 protein. Here the sample spans about 410,000 distinct CDR3 sequences, 20% being singletons. Trimming removed 0 bases from V and 2 bases from J; junction bases left unmatched: 7. This CDR3 is 17 amino acids long. Looked up from germline, CDR1 is LGHNA and CDR2 is YNFKEQ. This clonotype came up a few times. The chain recombines TRBV4-2 with TRBJ2-3, with TRBD2 identical over 8 bases. This TCR came from a human donor who donated a stem cell graft to a child with acute myeloid leukemia. This specimen consisted of PBMCs from the stem cell graft donor, obtained from the stem cell graft. CDR3 residues: CASSQDEDGRDTDTQYF. The CDR3 DNA reads as TGTGCCAGCAGCCAAGATGAGGACGGGAGGGACACAGATACGCAGTATTTT.